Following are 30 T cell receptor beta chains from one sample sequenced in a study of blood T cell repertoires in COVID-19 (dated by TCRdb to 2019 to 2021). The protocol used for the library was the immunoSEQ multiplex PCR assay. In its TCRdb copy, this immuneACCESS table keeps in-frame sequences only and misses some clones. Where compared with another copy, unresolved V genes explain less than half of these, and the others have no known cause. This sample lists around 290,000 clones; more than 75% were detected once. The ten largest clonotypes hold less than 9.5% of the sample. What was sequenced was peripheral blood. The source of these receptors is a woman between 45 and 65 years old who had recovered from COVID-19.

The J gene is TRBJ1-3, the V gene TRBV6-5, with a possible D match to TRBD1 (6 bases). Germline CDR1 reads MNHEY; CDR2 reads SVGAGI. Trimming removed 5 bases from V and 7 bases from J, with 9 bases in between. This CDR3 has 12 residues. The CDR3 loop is CASSKTGNTIYF. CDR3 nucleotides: TGTGCCAGCAGTAAAACAGGGAACACCATATATTTT.

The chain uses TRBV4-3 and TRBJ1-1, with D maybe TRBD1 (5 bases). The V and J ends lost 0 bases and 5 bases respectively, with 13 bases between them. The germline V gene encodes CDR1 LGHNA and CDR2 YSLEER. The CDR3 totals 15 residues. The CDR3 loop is CASSQDRGLGTEAFF. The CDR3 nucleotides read TGCGCCAGCAGCCAAGATAGGGGTCTCGGGACTGAAGCTTTCTTT.

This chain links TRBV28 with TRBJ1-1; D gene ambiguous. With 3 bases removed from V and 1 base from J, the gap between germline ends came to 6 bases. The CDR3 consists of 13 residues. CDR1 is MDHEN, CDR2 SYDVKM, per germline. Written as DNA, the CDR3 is TGTGCCAGCAGTTTTCGGTCGAACACTGAAGCTTTCTTT. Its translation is CASSFRSNTEAFF. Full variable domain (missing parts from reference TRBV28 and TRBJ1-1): DVKVTQSSRYLVKRTGEKVFLECVQDMDHENMFWYRQDPGLGLRLIYFSYDVKMKEKGDIPEGYSVSREKKERFSLILESASTNQTSMYLCASSFRSNTEAFFGQGTRLTVV.

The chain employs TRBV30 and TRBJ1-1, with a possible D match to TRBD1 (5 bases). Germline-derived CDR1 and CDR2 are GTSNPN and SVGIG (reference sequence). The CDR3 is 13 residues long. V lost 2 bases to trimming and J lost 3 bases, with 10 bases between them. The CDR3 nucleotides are TGTGCCTGGAGTTACAGGAGATACACTGAAGCTTTCTTT. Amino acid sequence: CAWSYRRYTEAFF.

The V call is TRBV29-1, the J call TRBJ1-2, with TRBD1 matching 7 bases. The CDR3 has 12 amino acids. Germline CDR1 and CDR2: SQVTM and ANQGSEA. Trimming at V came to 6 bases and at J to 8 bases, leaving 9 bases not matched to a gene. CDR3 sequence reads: CSVERQGKGYTF. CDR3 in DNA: TGCAGCGTGGAAAGACAGGGAAAGGGCTACACCTTC. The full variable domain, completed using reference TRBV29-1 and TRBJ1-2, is SAVISQKPSRDICQRGTSLTIQCQVDSQVTMMFWYRQQPGQSLTLIATANQGSEATYESGFVIDKFPISRPNLTFSTLTVSNMSPEDSSIYLCSVERQGKGYTFGSGTRLTVV.

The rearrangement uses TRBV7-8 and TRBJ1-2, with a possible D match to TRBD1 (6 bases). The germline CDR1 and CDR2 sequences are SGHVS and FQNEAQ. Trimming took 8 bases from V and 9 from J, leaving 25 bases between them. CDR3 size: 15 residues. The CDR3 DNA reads TGTGCCAGCTTCGGGAGGGGGTCTTCGAGGATGAGCTACACCTTC. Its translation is CASFGRGSSRMSYTF.

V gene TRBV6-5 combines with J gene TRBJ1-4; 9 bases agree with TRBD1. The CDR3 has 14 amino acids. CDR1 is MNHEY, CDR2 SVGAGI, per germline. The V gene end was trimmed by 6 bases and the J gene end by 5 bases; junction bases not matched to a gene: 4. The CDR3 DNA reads TGTGCCAGCAGCAGGGACAGGGAGAATGAAAAACTGTTTTTT. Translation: CASSRDRENEKLFF.

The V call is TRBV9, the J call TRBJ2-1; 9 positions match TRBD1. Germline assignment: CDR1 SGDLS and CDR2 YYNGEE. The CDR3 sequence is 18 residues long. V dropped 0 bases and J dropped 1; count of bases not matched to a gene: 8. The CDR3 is CASSVVGWGQGSYNEQFF. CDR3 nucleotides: TGTGCCAGCAGCGTAGTCGGGTGGGGACAGGGTTCCTACAATGAGCAGTTCTTC.

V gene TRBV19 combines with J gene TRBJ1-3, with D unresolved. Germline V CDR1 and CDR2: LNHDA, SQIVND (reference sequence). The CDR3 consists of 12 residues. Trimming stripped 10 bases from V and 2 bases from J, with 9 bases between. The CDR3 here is CATVGAGNTIYF. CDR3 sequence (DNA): TGTGCCACCGTGGGCGCTGGAAACACCATATATTTT.

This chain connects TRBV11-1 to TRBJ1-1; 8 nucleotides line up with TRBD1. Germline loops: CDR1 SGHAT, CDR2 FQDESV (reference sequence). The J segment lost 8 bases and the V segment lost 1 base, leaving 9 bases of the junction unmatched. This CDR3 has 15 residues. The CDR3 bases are TGTGCCAGCAGCTTAGTTTTGGGACAGGCCTACGAAGCTTTCTTT. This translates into CASSLVLGQAYEAFF.

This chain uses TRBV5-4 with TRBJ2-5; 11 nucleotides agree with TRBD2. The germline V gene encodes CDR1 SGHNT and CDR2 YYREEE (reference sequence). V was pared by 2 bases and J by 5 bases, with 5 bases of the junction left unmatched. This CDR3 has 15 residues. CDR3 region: CASSLTSGRGETQYF. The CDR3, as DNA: TGTGCCAGCAGCTTAACTAGCGGGAGAGGGGAGACCCAGTACTTC.

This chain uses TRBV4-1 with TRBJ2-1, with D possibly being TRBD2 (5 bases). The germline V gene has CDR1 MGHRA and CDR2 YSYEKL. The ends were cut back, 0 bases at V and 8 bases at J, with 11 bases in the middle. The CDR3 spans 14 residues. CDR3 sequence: CASSQDPGRDEQFF. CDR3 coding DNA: TGCGCCAGCAGCCAAGACCCGGGGAGAGATGAGCAGTTCTTC.

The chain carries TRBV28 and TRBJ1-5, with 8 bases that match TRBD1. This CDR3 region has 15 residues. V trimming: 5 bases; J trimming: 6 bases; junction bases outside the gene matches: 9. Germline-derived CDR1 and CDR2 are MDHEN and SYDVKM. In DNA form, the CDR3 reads TGTGCCAGCAGTAGCCCTCGCAGGGGGCGTCAGCCCCAGCATTTT. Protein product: CASSSPRRGRQPQHF. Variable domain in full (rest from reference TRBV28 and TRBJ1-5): DVKVTQSSRYLVKRTGEKVFLECVQDMDHENMFWYRQDPGLGLRLIYFSYDVKMKEKGDIPEGYSVSREKKERFSLILESASTNQTSMYLCASSSPRRGRQPQHFGDGTRLSIL.

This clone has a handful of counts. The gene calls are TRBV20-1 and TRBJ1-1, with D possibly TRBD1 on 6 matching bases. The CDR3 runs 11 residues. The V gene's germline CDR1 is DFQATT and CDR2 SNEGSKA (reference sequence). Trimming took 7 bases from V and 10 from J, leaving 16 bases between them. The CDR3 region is CSVTGGGRAFF. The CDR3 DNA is TGCAGTGTAACGGGAGGGGGGAGAGCTTTCTTT.

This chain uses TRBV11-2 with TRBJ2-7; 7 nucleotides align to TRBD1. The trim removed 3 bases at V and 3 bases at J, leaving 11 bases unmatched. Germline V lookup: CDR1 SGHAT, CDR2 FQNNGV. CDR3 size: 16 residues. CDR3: CASSLRGPGQLYEQYF. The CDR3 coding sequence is TGTGCCAGCAGCTTGAGGGGGCCAGGGCAGCTCTACGAGCAGTACTTC.

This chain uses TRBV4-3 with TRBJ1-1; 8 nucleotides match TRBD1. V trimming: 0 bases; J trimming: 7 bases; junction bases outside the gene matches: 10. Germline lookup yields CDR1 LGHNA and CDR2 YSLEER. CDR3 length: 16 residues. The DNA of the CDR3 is TGCGCCAGCAGCCAAGATCCAGGGGGCGCGTCGTTTGAAGCTTTCTTT. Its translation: CASSQDPGGASFEAFF.

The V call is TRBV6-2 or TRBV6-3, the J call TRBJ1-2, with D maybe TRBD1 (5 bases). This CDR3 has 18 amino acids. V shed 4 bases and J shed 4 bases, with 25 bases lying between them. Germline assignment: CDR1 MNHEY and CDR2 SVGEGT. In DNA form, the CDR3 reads TGTGCCAGCAGTTCTGAAAGAGTGGGAACAGGACCTACCTATGGCTACACCTTC. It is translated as CASSSERVGTGPTYGYTF.

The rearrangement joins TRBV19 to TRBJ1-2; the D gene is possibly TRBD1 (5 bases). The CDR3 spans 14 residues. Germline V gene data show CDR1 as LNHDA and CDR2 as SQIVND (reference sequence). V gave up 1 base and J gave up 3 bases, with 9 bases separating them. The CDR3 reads CASSIVGADYGYTF. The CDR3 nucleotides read TGTGCCAGTAGTATAGTAGGGGCAGACTATGGCTACACCTTC.

The CDR3 coding sequence is TGCGCCAGCAGCCAAGATGTGCGGGGGGGAGTTCCAGATACGCAGTATTTT. Translated: CASSQDVRGGVPDTQYF. This chain links TRBV4-3 with TRBJ2-3; 9 nucleotides align to TRBD2. Trimming took 0 bases from V and 4 from J; bases not matched to a gene: 8. The CDR3 totals 17 residues. Germline V gene data show CDR1 as LGHNA and CDR2 as YSLEER.

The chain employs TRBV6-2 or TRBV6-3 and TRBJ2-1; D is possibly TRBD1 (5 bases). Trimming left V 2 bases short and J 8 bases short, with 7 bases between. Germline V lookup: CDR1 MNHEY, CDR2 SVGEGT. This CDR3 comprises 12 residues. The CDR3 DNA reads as TGTGCCAGCAGTTACATCAGGGATGAGCAGTTCTTC. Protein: CASSYIRDEQFF.

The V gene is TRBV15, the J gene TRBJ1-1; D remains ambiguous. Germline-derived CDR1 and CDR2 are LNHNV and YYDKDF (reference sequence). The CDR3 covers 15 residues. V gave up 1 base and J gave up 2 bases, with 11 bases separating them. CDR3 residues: CATSRATLLNTEAFF. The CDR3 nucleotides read TGTGCCACCAGCAGAGCTACTCTACTTAACACTGAAGCTTTCTTT.

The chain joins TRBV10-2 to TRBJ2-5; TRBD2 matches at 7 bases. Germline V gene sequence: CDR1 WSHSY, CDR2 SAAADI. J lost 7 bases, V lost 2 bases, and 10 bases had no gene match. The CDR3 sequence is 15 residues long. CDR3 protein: CASSEPSGVQMTQYF. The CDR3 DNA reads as TGCGCCAGCAGTGAGCCTAGCGGAGTACAAATGACCCAGTACTTC.

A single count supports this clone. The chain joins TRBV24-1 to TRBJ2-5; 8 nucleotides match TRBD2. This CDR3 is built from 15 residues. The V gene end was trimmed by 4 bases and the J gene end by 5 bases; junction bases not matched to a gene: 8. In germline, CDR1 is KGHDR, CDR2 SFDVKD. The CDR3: CATSEARGGWETQYF. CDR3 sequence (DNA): TGTGCCACCAGTGAAGCCCGGGGGGGCTGGGAGACCCAGTACTTC.

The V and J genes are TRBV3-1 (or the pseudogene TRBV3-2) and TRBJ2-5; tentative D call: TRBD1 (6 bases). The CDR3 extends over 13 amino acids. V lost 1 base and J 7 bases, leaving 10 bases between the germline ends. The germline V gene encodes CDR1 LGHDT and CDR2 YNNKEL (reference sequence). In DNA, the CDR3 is TGTGCCAGCAGCCAAGGGGGGCAGGGGACCCAGTACTTC. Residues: CASSQGGQGTQYF.

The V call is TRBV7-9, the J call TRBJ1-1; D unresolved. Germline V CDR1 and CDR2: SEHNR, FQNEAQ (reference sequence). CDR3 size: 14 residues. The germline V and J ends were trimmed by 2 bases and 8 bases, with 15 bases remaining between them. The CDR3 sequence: CASSLTSVPWEAFF. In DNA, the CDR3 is TGTGCCAGCAGCTTAACGTCGGTCCCTTGGGAAGCTTTCTTT.

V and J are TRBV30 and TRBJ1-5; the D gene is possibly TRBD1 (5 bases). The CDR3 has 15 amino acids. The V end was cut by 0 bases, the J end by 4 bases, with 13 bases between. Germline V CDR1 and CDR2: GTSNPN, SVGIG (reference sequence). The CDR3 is CAWSVLRGGNQPQHF. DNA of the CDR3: TGTGCCTGGAGTGTACTAAGGGGAGGTAATCAGCCCCAGCATTTT.

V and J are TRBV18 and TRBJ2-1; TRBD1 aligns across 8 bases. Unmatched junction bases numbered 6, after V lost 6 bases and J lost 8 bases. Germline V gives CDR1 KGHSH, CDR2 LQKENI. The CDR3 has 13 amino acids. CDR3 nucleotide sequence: TGTGCCAGCTCCTCGGACAGGGTCGATGAGCAGTTCTTC. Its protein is CASSSDRVDEQFF.

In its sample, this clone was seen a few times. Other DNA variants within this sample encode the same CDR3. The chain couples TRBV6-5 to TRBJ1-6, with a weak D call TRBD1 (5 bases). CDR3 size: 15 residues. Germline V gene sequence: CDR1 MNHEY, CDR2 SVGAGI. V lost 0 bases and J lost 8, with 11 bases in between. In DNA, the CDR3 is TGTGCCAGCAGTTACTCGGGGAGGGGTGATTCACCCCTCCACTTT. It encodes CASSYSGRGDSPLHF.

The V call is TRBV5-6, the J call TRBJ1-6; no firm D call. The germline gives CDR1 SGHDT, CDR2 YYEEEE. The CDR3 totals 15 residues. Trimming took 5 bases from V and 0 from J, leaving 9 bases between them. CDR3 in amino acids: CASRRSSSYNSPLHF. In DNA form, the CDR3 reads TGTGCCAGCAGGAGAAGTAGCTCCTATAATTCACCCCTCCACTTT. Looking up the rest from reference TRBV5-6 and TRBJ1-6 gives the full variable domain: DAGVTQSPTHLIKTRGQQVTLRCSPKSGHDTVSWYQQALGQGPQFIFQYYEEEERQRGNFPDRFSGHQFPNYSSELNVNALLLGDSALYLCASRRSSSYNSPLHFGNGTRLTVT.

In DNA form, the CDR3 reads TGTGCCAGCAGTTCCAGTCTACGACAGGGGAGGACTGAAGCTTTCTTT. This sequence encodes CASSSSLRQGRTEAFF. The chain employs TRBV28 and TRBJ1-1, with TRBD1 identical over 8 bases. The trim removed 4 bases at V and 5 bases at J, leaving 12 bases unmatched. This CDR3 comprises 16 residues. The germline V gene encodes CDR1 MDHEN and CDR2 SYDVKM.